The next 18 T cell receptor beta chains were all read from a single sample in a study of beta chain features in type 1 diabetes. As every portion of the isolated RNA was reverse transcribed, the sequencing read expressed TCRB transcripts. Method: immunoSEQ multiplex PCR; TCRdb's copy keeps in-frame clones and lacks some. This table holds about 15,000 clones, around two thirds found once. Findings and limits, study-wide: Shortening that was moderate but significant affected the TCRB CDR3s of Type 1 diabetes patients in all four CD4+ subsets.

These receptors' targets are unknown. The sample comprised Tregs from blood. The source of these receptors is a man aged 25 to 40 with type 1 diabetes.

V is TRBV5-1 and J is TRBJ2-2; 11 positions match TRBD1. CDR1 and CDR2 (germline): SGHRS, YFSETQ. The V gene end was trimmed by 1 base and the J gene end by 6 bases; junction bases not matched to a gene: 5. CDR3 length: 16 residues. The CDR3 protein is CASSLNQGQGAGELFF. The CDR3 DNA reads as TGCGCCAGCAGCTTGAATCAGGGACAGGGGGCCGGGGAGCTGTTTTTT.

The chain couples TRBV14 to TRBJ1-5; 8 bases are a match to TRBD1. Germline CDR1 reads SGHDN; CDR2 reads FVKESK. The CDR3 loop spans 13 amino acids. The V and J ends lost 6 bases and 6 bases, in that order; junction bases with no gene match: 4. In DNA, the CDR3 is TGTGCCAGCAGTCAGGGGGCAGGTCAGCCCCAGCATTTT. Translating gives CASSQGAGQPQHF. Drawing the rest from reference TRBV14 and TRBJ1-5, the complete variable domain is EAGVTQFPSHSVIEKGQTVTLRCDPISGHDNLYWYRRVMGKEIKFLLHFVKESKQDESGMPNNRFLAERTGGTYSTLKVQPAELEDSGVYFCASSQGAGQPQHFGDGTRLSIL.

V is TRBV29-1 and J is TRBJ2-5, with D tentatively TRBD1 (5 bases). V shed 6 bases and J shed 0 bases, with 8 bases lying between them. The germline V gene has CDR1 SQVTM and CDR2 ANQGSEA. CDR3 size: 12 residues. The CDR3 spells CSVWGHQETQYF. The CDR3 nucleotides are TGCAGCGTCTGGGGCCACCAAGAGACCCAGTACTTC. Full variable domain (remainder filled in from reference TRBV29-1 and TRBJ2-5): SAVISQKPSRDICQRGTSLTIQCQVDSQVTMMFWYRQQPGQSLTLIATANQGSEATYESGFVIDKFPISRPNLTFSTLTVSNMSPEDSSIYLCSVWGHQETQYFGPGTRLLVL.

The chain is built from TRBV7-2 and TRBJ2-1; D possibly corresponds to TRBD2 (7 bases). This CDR3 contains 16 residues. Trimming took off 3 bases at V and 2 bases at J, with 14 bases between the two ends. Germline V gene data show CDR1 as SGHTA and CDR2 as FQGNSA. The CDR3 sequence: CASSFGGGGPYNEQFF. The CDR3 DNA reads TGTGCCAGCAGCTTCGGTGGGGGGGGGCCCTACAATGAGCAGTTCTTC.

Regarding this clone: Germline and junction disagree at one end, which may indicate a read error. This sample includes further DNA sequences coding for the same CDR3. The chain recombines TRBV10-3 with TRBJ1-1, with TRBD1 identical over 9 bases. The germline gives CDR1 ENHRY, CDR2 SYGVKD. This CDR3 spans 13 amino acids. Here the CDR3 reads CAIRGTGNTEAFF. The DNA for the CDR3 is TGTGCCATCAGGGGGACAGGGAACACTGAAGCCTTCTTT.

The CDR3 loop reads CSAGRNEKLFF. CDR3 DNA sequence: TGCAGTGCTGGGAGAAATGAAAAACTGTTTTTT. This chain uses TRBV20-1 with TRBJ1-4, with D uncertain. In germline, CDR1 is DFQATT, CDR2 SNEGSKA (reference sequence). This CDR3 is built from 11 residues. V dropped 5 bases and J dropped 5 bases, with 6 bases sitting between them.

The rearrangement joins TRBV7-9 to TRBJ1-5; D not certain. Trimming shortened V by 1 base and J by 1 base, and 8 bases separated the two germline ends. Germline CDR1 reads SEHNR; CDR2 reads FQNEAQ (reference sequence). The CDR3 loop spans 15 amino acids. The CDR3 here is CASSLGERSNQPQHF. DNA for the CDR3: TGTGCCAGCAGCTTAGGGGAGAGGAGCAATCAGCCCCAGCATTTT.

The chain links TRBV7-2 to TRBJ1-1; D possibly corresponds to TRBD1 (5 bases). CDR3 size: 15 residues. Germline lookup yields CDR1 SGHTA and CDR2 FQGNSA. V gave up 5 bases and J gave up 4 bases, with 17 bases separating them. CDR3 region: CASSPRAGLGTEAFF. The CDR3 nucleotides are TGTGCCAGCAGCCCCCGAGCAGGGTTGGGCACTGAAGCTTTCTTT.

The chain couples TRBV2 to TRBJ1-5; TRBD1 matches at 7 bases. The junction had 9 bases not matched to a gene; V was cut back by 1 base and J by 9 bases. The CDR3 is 15 amino acids. Germline V gene data show CDR1 as SNHLY and CDR2 as FYNNEI. CDR3 in DNA: TGTGCCAGCAGTGAAGGGTCAGGGGGTTTGGGGCCCCAGCATTTT. This sequence encodes CASSEGSGGLGPQHF.

This chain links TRBV20-1 with TRBJ2-7; the match to TRBD2 covers 7 bases. Germline values: CDR1 DFQATT, CDR2 SNEGSKA (reference sequence). J was trimmed by 4 bases and V by 3 bases; bases with no gene match: 0. The CDR3 is 11 amino acids. CDR3 sequence: CSASGRYEQYF. The CDR3 DNA follows: TGCAGTGCTAGCGGGAGGTACGAGCAGTACTTC.

The chain combines TRBV30 with TRBJ1-5; the match to TRBD1 covers 12 bases. Germline CDR1 and CDR2: GTSNPN and SVGIG (reference sequence). J lost 6 bases, V lost 2 bases, and 5 bases had no gene match. The CDR3 contains 15 residues. CDR3 sequence reads: CAWSRDRGQGQPQHF. The CDR3 nucleotides read TGTGCCTGGAGTCGGGACAGGGGGCAGGGTCAGCCCCAGCATTTT. Full variable domain (remainder filled in from reference TRBV30 and TRBJ1-5): SQTIHQWPATLVQPVGSPLSLECTVEGTSNPNLYWYRQAAGRGLQLLFYSVGIGQISSEVPQNLSASRPQDRQFILSSKKLLLSDSGFYLCAWSRDRGQGQPQHFGDGTRLSIL.

The chain combines TRBV30 with TRBJ1-2, with TRBD1 matching 7 bases. V dropped 2 bases and J dropped 8; count of bases not matched to a gene: 5. The CDR3 loop spans 12 amino acids. The germline gives CDR1 GTSNPN, CDR2 SVGIG (reference sequence). CDR3 nucleotides: TGTGCCTGGAGTAGGGCAGGGGGAGGCTACACCTTC. It translates to CAWSRAGGGYTF. The full variable domain, rest sourced from reference TRBV30 and TRBJ1-2, is SQTIHQWPATLVQPVGSPLSLECTVEGTSNPNLYWYRQAAGRGLQLLFYSVGIGQISSEVPQNLSASRPQDRQFILSSKKLLLSDSGFYLCAWSRAGGGYTFGSGTRLTVV.

V usage is TRBV11-2 and J usage is TRBJ2-5; 13 bases are a match to TRBD2. The CDR3 has 15 residues. Per the germline V gene, CDR1 is SGHAT and CDR2 is FQNNGV. V gave up 5 bases and J gave up 5 bases; unmatched junction bases: 5. The CDR3 protein is CASSRLAGGRETQYF. CDR3 nucleotides: TGTGCCAGCAGCCGACTAGCGGGAGGACGGGAGACCCAGTACTTC.

The chain recombines TRBV5-1 with TRBJ2-3; 10 nucleotides agree with TRBD1. In germline, CDR1 is SGHRS, CDR2 YFSETQ. The CDR3 sequence is 15 residues long. J gave up 3 bases and V 3 bases, and 4 bases lay outside the gene matches. CDR3 sequence reads: CASSSTGGMTDTQYF. DNA of the CDR3: TGCGCCAGCAGCTCGACAGGGGGCATGACAGATACGCAGTATTTT.

The chain joins TRBV7-2 to TRBJ1-5; perhaps TRBD1 as D (5 bases). V was pared by 5 bases and J by 6 bases, with 11 bases between. From germline, CDR1 is SGHTA and CDR2 FQGNSA. The CDR3 has 13 residues. The CDR3 spells CASSLTGGQPQHF. The CDR3 region has the DNA TGTGCCAGCAGCCTAACGGGGGGTCAGCCCCAGCATTTT.

The sample holds a few counts of this clone. The chain employs TRBV25-1 and TRBJ1-1; no clear D gene. There are 13 residues in the CDR3. CDR1 is MGHDK, CDR2 SYGVNS, per germline. The ends were cut back, 1 base at V and 3 bases at J, with 6 bases in the middle. The CDR3 region is CASSELEYTEAFF. The CDR3 DNA sequence: TGTGCCAGCAGTGAATTAGAGTACACTGAAGCTTTCTTT.

This clone came up a few times. The chain employs TRBV28 and TRBJ2-7, with 10 bases matching TRBD1. Losses at the gene ends were 2 bases for V and 9 bases for J; bases not matched to a gene: 7. Germline values: CDR1 MDHEN, CDR2 SYDVKM. The CDR3 is made up of 14 amino acids. The CDR3 coding sequence is TGTGCCAGCAGTTTAGGGACAGGGGTAGTTCTGCAGTACTTC. Its protein is CASSLGTGVVLQYF.

This chain joins TRBV6-1 and TRBJ2-1; D perhaps matches TRBD2 (6 bases). With 6 bases removed from V and 4 bases from J, the gap between germline ends came to 7 bases. The CDR3 totals 12 residues. Germline CDR1 is MNHNS and CDR2 is SASEGT. The CDR3 coding sequence is TGTGCCAGCAGGCGGGGATACAATGAGCAGTTCTTC. Amino acid sequence: CASRRGYNEQFF.